Each of the 28 T cell receptor beta chains below was sequenced from the same sample in a study of T-cell memory formation after mild COVID-19. TCRdb ran MiXCR on the 5' RACE reads and lists one entry per CDR3 protein. This table holds hundreds of thousands of distinct CDR3 sequences, over 25% found once. The sequencing input was PBMCs or a T cell subset sorted from them (not recorded which). These receptors were collected from an adult woman who had mild COVID-19 (a few samples of this study predate the infection). Cell type and time point are not known.

This clonotype was counted between two and nine times. V is TRBV19 and J is TRBJ1-2; D gene unclear. The V gene lost 5 bases and the J gene lost 2 bases, with 12 bases spanning the gap. Per germline, CDR1 LNHDA and CDR2 SQIVND (reference sequence). The CDR3 runs 14 residues. In DNA, the CDR3 is TGTGCCAGTAGTCCCGAGGTGGGGAACTATGGCTACACCTTC. As protein: CASSPEVGNYGYTF.

This clonotype was detected many times. The chain recombines TRBV5-1 with TRBJ2-3; 13 bases are shared with TRBD2. CDR1 and CDR2 from the germline V gene are SGHRS and YFSETQ. The V segment lost 6 bases and the J segment 2 bases; nucleotides outside the gene matches: 9. The CDR3 has 17 residues. The CDR3 coding sequence is TGCGCCAGCAACCGACTAGCGGGAGGAGGAGACACAGATACGCAGTATTTT. Translating it yields CASNRLAGGGDTDTQYF.

The rearrangement links TRBV24-1 to TRBJ2-5; 8 nucleotides match TRBD2. The CDR3 consists of 17 residues. V shed 1 base and J 2 bases; nucleotides not matched to a gene: 8. Germline assignment: CDR1 KGHDR and CDR2 SFDVKD. This CDR3 is CATSDFGNSGEQETQYF. The CDR3 nucleotides read TGTGCCACCAGTGATTTTGGGAATAGCGGGGAACAAGAGACCCAGTACTTC.

The chain joins TRBV7-3 to TRBJ2-7, with a weak D call TRBD2 (6 bases). V was cut by 5 bases and J by 2 bases, with 16 bases left in between. The CDR3 consists of 15 residues. Germline V lookup: CDR1 SGHTA, CDR2 FQGTGA. This CDR3 reads CASSLRRGTPYEQYF. Written as DNA, the CDR3 is TGTGCCAGCAGCCTTAGACGGGGGACCCCCTACGAGCAGTACTTC.

The rearrangement links TRBV6-1 to TRBJ2-2; TRBD1 aligns across 8 bases. CDR3 length: 16 residues. V shed 6 bases and J 2 bases; nucleotides not matched to a gene: 8. CDR1 and CDR2 from the germline V gene are MNHNS and SASEGT. CDR3 coding DNA: TGTGCCAGCAGCGGAGGCCCAGGGGGCAACACCGGGGAGCTGTTTTTT. This gives the protein CASSGGPGGNTGELFF.

The chain carries TRBV7-9 and TRBJ2-1; 14 nucleotides agree with TRBD2. This CDR3 has 15 residues. Germline V gene lookup returns CDR1 SEHNR and CDR2 FQNEAQ (reference sequence). V lost 3 bases, J lost 10 bases, and 5 bases stayed unmatched. The CDR3 sequence is CASSFGTSGGLEQFF. The CDR3 DNA sequence: TGTGCCAGCAGCTTCGGGACTAGCGGGGGACTAGAGCAGTTCTTC.

In this sample, this clonotype turned up a few times. This rearrangement joins TRBV5-1 to TRBJ2-5; TRBD1 might be the D (8 bases). This CDR3 has 14 residues. Germline V gene sequence: CDR1 SGHRS, CDR2 YFSETQ. V gave up 3 bases and J gave up 5 bases, with 14 bases separating them. The CDR3 region is CASSYGQGGETQYF. The CDR3 coding sequence is TGCGCCAGCAGCTACGGACAGGGAGGGGAGACCCAGTACTTC.

This chain links TRBV3-1 with TRBJ2-2; no firm D call. The CDR3 has 13 residues. Germline CDR1 LGHDT, CDR2 YNNKEL (reference sequence). Trimming took 0 bases from V and 5 from J, leaving 4 bases between them. The CDR3 DNA reads TGTGCCAGCAGCCAAGACATTACCGGGGAGCTGTTTTTT. Its protein is CASSQDITGELFF.

This clonotype was seen a few times. The genes are TRBV2 and TRBJ1-1, with unresolved D. Between the trimmed V and J ends, which lost 4 bases and 0 bases, there was a span of 9 bases. Germline loops: CDR1 SNHLY, CDR2 FYNNEI. There are 14 residues in the CDR3. The CDR3 coding sequence is TGTGCCAGCAGTGCAAAGGGAATGAACACTGAAGCTTTCTTT. Amino acid sequence: CASSAKGMNTEAFF.

The genes are TRBV20-1 and TRBJ2-1; D might be TRBD1 or TRBD2, each matching 7 bases. CDR1 is DFQATT, CDR2 SNEGSKA, per germline (reference sequence). The CDR3 is 16 residues long. V dropped 3 bases and J dropped 1 base, with 16 bases sitting between them. CDR3 nucleotide sequence: TGCAGTGCTAGGAACAGGGGAGGGAGGTCCTACAATGAGCAGTTCTTC. This sequence encodes CSARNRGGRSYNEQFF.

In this sample, this clonotype turned up a few times. This CDR3 is CAGRSLREEDSGAFF. The CDR3 DNA is TGTGCCGGTCGTTCGTTGAGAGAAGAGGACAGTGGAGCTTTCTTT. The rearrangement joins TRBV21-1 to TRBJ1-1. TRBV21-1 is termed a pseudogene. The CDR3 contains 15 residues.

The chain is built from TRBV30 and TRBJ2-7; the D is unclear. The CDR3 sequence is 12 residues long. Trimming stripped 6 bases from V and 6 bases from J, with 15 bases between. The germline gives CDR1 GTSNPN, CDR2 SVGIG (reference sequence). CDR3: CACLAPESEQYF. CDR3 DNA sequence: TGTGCCTGTCTCGCGCCAGAGTCCGAGCAGTACTTC. Filled out from reference TRBV30 and TRBJ2-7, the complete variable domain reads SQTIHQWPATLVQPVGSPLSLECTVEGTSNPNLYWYRQAAGRGLQLLFYSVGIGQISSEVPQNLSASRPQDRQFILSSKKLLLSDSGFYLCACLAPESEQYFGPGTRLTVT.

DNA for the CDR3: TGTGCCAGCAGCGTAGGCCTGGGTGCAGAATTTTACAATGAGCAGTTCTTC. Its translation: CASSVGLGAEFYNEQFF. The chain couples TRBV9 to TRBJ2-1; D call uncertain. V lost 0 bases and J lost 4, with 17 bases in between. Germline V lookup: CDR1 SGDLS, CDR2 YYNGEE. The CDR3 has 17 amino acids.

The chain uses TRBV9 and TRBJ2-3; D tentatively reads TRBD1 or TRBD2 (5 bases each). The CDR3 runs 16 residues. CDR1 is SGDLS and CDR2 is YYNGEE in the germline V gene. V shed 1 base and J shed 7 bases, with 19 bases lying between them. CDR3 residues: CASSVTAGFRGHTQYF. The DNA for the CDR3 is TGTGCCAGCAGCGTAACCGCAGGGTTTCGGGGACATACGCAGTATTTT.

This clonotype was recorded a few times. The rearrangement uses TRBV7-4 and TRBJ1-2; possible D gene TRBD1, 6 bases. Germline lookup yields CDR1 SGHVT and CDR2 SQSDAQ. This CDR3 is built from 14 residues. Trimming removed 5 bases at V and 3 bases at J, with 13 bases between. In DNA, the CDR3 is TGTGCCAGCAGCCCCCATCAGGGGTACTATGGCTACACCTTC. Its protein product is CASSPHQGYYGYTF. The full variable domain, completed using reference TRBV7-4 and TRBJ1-2, is GAGVSQSPRYKVAKRGRDVALRCDSISGHVTLYWYRQTLGQGSEVLTYSQSDAQRDKSGRPSGRFSAERPERSVSTLKIQRTEQGDSAVYLCASSPHQGYYGYTFGSGTRLTVV.

This clonotype was found many times. The junction shows a germline mismatch at one end, possibly a read error. The chain combines TRBV5-1 with TRBJ1-2; TRBD1 matches at 8 bases. This CDR3 comprises 13 residues. The germline V gene encodes CDR1 SGHRS and CDR2 YFSETQ. The CDR3 region is CASSSTGGYGYTF. Here the CDR3 DNA reads TGTGCCAGCAGTTCTACAGGGGGCTATGGCTACACCTTC.

The rearrangement links TRBV20-1 to TRBJ1-6; D may be TRBD1 (5 bases). The CDR3 runs to 14 residues. Trimming removed 2 bases at V and 7 bases at J, with 12 bases between. CDR1 DFQATT and CDR2 SNEGSKA come from the germline V gene (reference sequence). Here the CDR3 DNA reads TGCAGTGCTAGAACCGGGACGGGGAATTCACCCCTCCACTTT. Its protein is CSARTGTGNSPLHF.

As for this clonotype: One junction end does not reproduce the germline sequence, and a read error may be involved. The chain links TRBV29-1 to TRBJ1-1; D unclear. Looked up from germline, CDR1 is SQVTM and CDR2 is ANQGSEA. The CDR3 extends over 12 amino acids. The CDR3 protein is CSVKDGETEAFF. The CDR3 DNA is TGCAGCGTTAAAGATGGGGAGACTGAAGCTTTCTTT.

CDR3 in DNA: TGCAGTGCGAGGGGTCTAGCGGGGGCCACAAAACTCTCCTACGAGCAGTACTTC. Translated: CSARGLAGATKLSYEQYF. The chain uses TRBV20-1 and TRBJ2-7; 10 bases agree with TRBD2. Per germline, CDR1 DFQATT and CDR2 SNEGSKA (reference sequence). The CDR3 has 18 residues. The V and J ends lost 6 bases and 0 bases, in that order; junction bases with no gene match: 17.

CDR3 coding DNA: TGTGCCAGTAGTATAGGACAGGGGCCTGGAGCTTTCTTT. This codes for CASSIGQGPGAFF. The V gene is TRBV19, the J gene TRBJ1-1; 8 nucleotides agree with TRBD1. Germline trimming cut 1 base from V and 10 bases from J; bases unmatched to any gene: 5. This CDR3 has 13 amino acids. Germline V gives CDR1 LNHDA, CDR2 SQIVND (reference sequence). Supplemented by reference TRBV19 and TRBJ1-1, the full variable domain reads DGGITQSPKYLFRKEGQNVTLSCEQNLNHDAMYWYRQDPGQGLRLIYYSQIVNDFQKGDIAEGYSVSREKKESFPLTVTSAQKNPTAFYLCASSIGQGPGAFFGQGTRLTVV.

This clonotype was counted a few times. The chain couples TRBV3-1 to TRBJ2-1; 16 bases align to TRBD2. V was clipped by 3 bases and J by 9 bases; unmatched bases: 2. The CDR3 consists of 15 residues. From germline, CDR1 is LGHDT and CDR2 YNNKEL (reference sequence). DNA for the CDR3: TGTGCCAGCAGCCAGGGACTAGCGGGGGGGACTGAGCAGTTCTTC. Translating it yields CASSQGLAGGTEQFF.

The sample holds a few counts of this clonotype. The gene calls are TRBV20-1 and TRBJ2-7, with TRBD1 identical over 9 bases. CDR1 DFQATT and CDR2 SNEGSKA come from the germline V gene (reference sequence). J was trimmed by 7 bases and V by 5 bases; bases with no gene match: 6. CDR3 length equals 12 residues. CDR3 bases: TGCAGTGCTCCCCGGGACAGGGCTGAGCAGTACTTC. The encoded protein is CSAPRDRAEQYF.

The chain has TRBV15 and TRBJ1-1; D remains unclear. Germline loops: CDR1 LNHNV, CDR2 YYDKDF (reference sequence). V was cut by 7 bases and J by 6 bases, with 15 bases left in between. CDR3 size: 13 residues. The CDR3 nucleotides are TGTGCCACCAAGGCCGGGGAGAGGGCTGAAGCTTTCTTT. Its translation: CATKAGERAEAFF.

In its sample, this clonotype was seen a few times. The J gene is TRBJ1-1, the V gene TRBV29-1; D gene ambiguous. With 4 bases removed from V and 4 bases from J, the gap between germline ends came to 10 bases. The CDR3 has 12 residues. From germline, CDR1 is SQVTM and CDR2 ANQGSEA. The CDR3 is CSVGVLVTEAFF. CDR3 bases: TGCAGCGTTGGGGTTTTAGTCACTGAAGCTTTCTTT.

The rearrangement uses TRBV3-1 and TRBJ2-3, with D perhaps TRBD1 or TRBD2 (5 bases each). The CDR3 contains 13 residues. V lost 4 bases, J lost 8 bases, and 13 bases lay in between. Germline V gives CDR1 LGHDT, CDR2 YNNKEL (reference sequence). CDR3 sequence: CASSLPGTGTQYF. The CDR3 DNA is TGTGCCAGCAGCCTACCCGGGACGGGTACGCAGTATTTT.

The J gene is TRBJ1-5, the V gene TRBV15; no clear D. Per the germline V gene, CDR1 is LNHNV and CDR2 is YYDKDF (reference sequence). CDR3 size: 15 residues. The ends were cut back, 1 base at V and 2 bases at J, with 9 bases in the middle. This CDR3 reads CATSRVPLGNQPQHF. The CDR3, as DNA: TGTGCCACCAGCAGAGTGCCGCTGGGCAATCAGCCCCAGCATTTT.

This rearrangement joins TRBV7-9 to TRBJ2-4; 7 bases align to TRBD2. Trimming took 5 bases from V and 0 from J; bases not matched to a gene: 10. The CDR3 totals 17 residues. Germline V gene sequence: CDR1 SEHNR, CDR2 FQNEAQ (reference sequence). Here the CDR3 reads CASSPSGLAVAKNIQYF. The CDR3 region has the DNA TGTGCCAGCAGCCCATCGGGGCTAGCGGTAGCCAAAAACATTCAGTACTTC.

V is TRBV9 and J is TRBJ2-2; TRBD1 matches at 7 bases. V dropped 5 bases and J dropped 2; count of bases not matched to a gene: 9. Germline CDR1 SGDLS, CDR2 YYNGEE. This CDR3 is built from 16 residues. Written as DNA, the CDR3 is TGTGCCAGCAGTACTTCCGGGACAGAAAACACCGGGGAGCTGTTTTTT. Amino acids: CASSTSGTENTGELFF.